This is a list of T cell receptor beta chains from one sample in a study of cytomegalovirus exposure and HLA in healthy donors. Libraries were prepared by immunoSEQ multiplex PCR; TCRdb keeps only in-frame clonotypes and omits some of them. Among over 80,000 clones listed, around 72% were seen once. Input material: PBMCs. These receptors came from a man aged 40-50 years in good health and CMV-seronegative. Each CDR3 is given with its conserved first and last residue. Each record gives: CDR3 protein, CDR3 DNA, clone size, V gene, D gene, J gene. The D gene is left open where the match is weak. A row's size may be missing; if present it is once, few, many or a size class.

CASSPGTSGGETQYF,TGTGCCAGCAGCCCAGGGACTAGCGGGGGTGAGACCCAGTACTTC,NA,TRBV4-2,TRBD2,TRBJ2-5
CASSYSAEGTDTQYF,TGTGCCAGCAGTTACTCCGCCGAGGGCACAGATACGCAGTATTTT,NA,TRBV6-5,NA,TRBJ2-3
CASSYSAGGTTDTQYF,TGTGCCAGCAGTTACTCGGCGGGGGGGACGACAGATACGCAGTATTTT,few,TRBV6-6,TRBD2,TRBJ2-3
CASSREGPNQPQHF,TGTGCCAGCAGCCGAGAGGGCCCCAATCAGCCCCAGCATTTT,NA,TRBV7-2,NA,TRBJ1-5
CASSLTDPGNSPLHF,TGTGCCAGCAGCTTGACAGATCCGGGGAATTCACCCCTCCACTTT,NA,TRBV5-6,NA,TRBJ1-6
CASSLTGEGAYNEQFF,TGTGCCAGCAGTTTGACAGGGGAAGGGGCCTACAATGAGCAGTTCTTC,NA,TRBV28,TRBD1,TRBJ2-1
CASSLSGGATGELFF,TGTGCCAGCAGCTTAAGCGGGGGGGCCACCGGGGAGCTGTTTTTT,once,TRBV7-3,TRBD2,TRBJ2-2
CASQRGVATEAFF,TGTGCCAGCCAGCGGGGGGTAGCCACTGAAGCTTTCTTT,once,TRBV6-6,NA,TRBJ1-1
CASSLPGGDGEQYF,TGTGCCAGCAGCCTTCCTGGGGGGGATGGCGAGCAGTACTTC,few,TRBV7-9,TRBD2,TRBJ2-7
CASSLSVAGGANVLTF,TGTGCCAGCAGCTTATCCGTTGCAGGTGGGGCCAACGTCCTGACTTTC,many,TRBV7-9,NA,TRBJ2-6
CASTPRLELTEQFF,TGTGCCAGCACCCCGCGTTTGGAGTTAACTGAGCAGTTCTTC,NA,TRBV6-5,NA,TRBJ2-1
CATGEDRDEKLFF,TGTGCCACGGGGGAGGACAGGGATGAAAAACTGTTTTTT,NA,TRBV10-3,TRBD1,TRBJ1-4
CASSQYREGTYEQYF,TGCGCCAGCAGCCAATACAGGGAGGGCACCTACGAGCAGTACTTC,NA,TRBV4-1,NA,TRBJ2-7
CASSLRQGDYEQYF,TGTGCCAGCAGCCTCCGACAGGGAGACTACGAGCAGTACTTC,NA,TRBV7-3,TRBD1,TRBJ2-7
CASSVGGSPGELFF,TGTGCCAGCAGCGTAGGTGGTAGCCCCGGGGAGCTGTTTTTT,NA,TRBV9,NA,TRBJ2-2
CASSPRQAPETQYF,TGTGCCAGTAGTCCGAGACAGGCGCCAGAGACCCAGTACTTC,NA,TRBV19,NA,TRBJ2-5
CASSLRQGEPGTQYF,TGTGCCAGCAGTTTGAGGCAGGGTGAACCAGGTACGCAGTATTTT,NA,TRBV27,NA,TRBJ2-3
CASSPRQGWAGELFF,TGCGCCAGCAGCCCTCGACAGGGGTGGGCCGGGGAGCTGTTTTTT,NA,TRBV5-1,TRBD1,TRBJ2-2
CASSFIGQRGTEAFF,TGTGCCAGCAGCTTCATTGGACAGAGGGGCACTGAAGCTTTCTTT,NA,TRBV7-9,NA,TRBJ1-1
CASSPLGTSGGNEQFF,TGTGCCAGCAGCCCCCTCGGGACTAGCGGTGGCAATGAGCAGTTCTTC,NA,TRBV4-2,TRBD2,TRBJ2-1
CASSEIAGGLNPEGYNEQFF,TGTGCCAGCAGTGAGATAGCGGGGGGGCTAAACCCCGAGGGGTACAATGAGCAGTTCTTC,NA,TRBV6-4,TRBD2,TRBJ2-1
CASRPPGQAYEQYF,TGTGCCAGCAGACCTCCGGGACAGGCCTACGAGCAGTACTTC,NA,TRBV7-9,TRBD1,TRBJ2-7
CATSRKTGGWDTEAFF,TGTGCCACCAGCAGAAAAACAGGGGGTTGGGACACTGAAGCTTTCTTT,NA,TRBV15,TRBD1,TRBJ1-1
CSVAGQGNTIYF,TGCAGCGTTGCGGGACAGGGAAACACCATATATTTT,NA,TRBV29-1,TRBD1,TRBJ1-3
CASSLAYRGTGELFF,TGTGCCAGCAGTTTGGCCTATCGCGGCACCGGGGAGCTGTTTTTT,NA,TRBV28,NA,TRBJ2-2
CASSILAGGYNEQFF,TGTGCCAGCAGCATCCTAGCGGGGGGATACAATGAGCAGTTCTTC,NA,TRBV7-8,TRBD2,TRBJ2-1
CASSLGQGAQKLFF,TGTGCCAGCAGTTTGGGACAGGGGGCGCAAAAACTGTTTTTT,NA,TRBV28,TRBD1,TRBJ1-4
CASSYHGTGLNEQYF,TGTGCCAGCAGTTACCACGGGACAGGGTTAAACGAGCAGTACTTC,NA,TRBV6-5,TRBD1,TRBJ2-7
CASSLVAGGPTDTQYF,TGCGCCAGCAGCTTGGTAGCGGGGGGGCCGACAGATACGCAGTATTTT,NA,TRBV5-1,TRBD2,TRBJ2-3
CASSAQTGGGTGELFF,TGTGCCAGCAGCGCCCAGACAGGGGGTGGAACCGGGGAGCTGTTTTTT,NA,TRBV9,TRBD1,TRBJ2-2
CASSRGGAAASEAFF,TGTGCCAGCAGCAGGGGGGGAGCCGCTGCATCTGAAGCTTTCTTT,NA,TRBV14,NA,TRBJ1-1
CASSLRDRGLGTDTQYF,TGTGCCAGCAGCCTCCGGGACAGGGGGCTGGGGACAGATACGCAGTATTTT,NA,TRBV7-8,TRBD1,TRBJ2-3
CASSQSGGASTDTQYF,TGTGCCAGCAGCCAGAGCGGGGGGGCCAGCACAGATACGCAGTATTTT,NA,TRBV4-2,TRBD2,TRBJ2-3
CASSQYHRRGDSGNTIYF,TGCGCCAGCAGCCAATACCATCGGCGGGGGGACTCTGGAAACACCATATATTTT,few,TRBV4-3,NA,TRBJ1-3
CASSDPTGSYNEQFF,TGTGCCAGCAGCGACCCCACAGGGTCTTACAATGAGCAGTTCTTC,NA,TRBV5-6,NA,TRBJ2-1
CASSQVSPGYPEQFF,TGCGCCAGCAGCCAAGTGAGCCCGGGGTATCCTGAGCAGTTCTTC,NA,TRBV4-3,NA,TRBJ2-1
CASSFTENQETQYF,TGTGCCAGCAGCTTTACAGAAAACCAAGAGACCCAGTACTTC,NA,TRBV7-9,NA,TRBJ2-5
CAISDNPGQGDSPLHF,TGTGCCATCAGTGACAACCCGGGACAGGGGGATTCACCCCTCCACTTT,NA,TRBV10-3,TRBD1,TRBJ1-6
CASSPRTGPDTQYF,TGTGCCAGCAGCCCAAGGACAGGGCCAGATACGCAGTATTTT,NA,TRBV7-3,TRBD1,TRBJ2-3
CASSPTGGTAIYGYTF,TGTGCCAGCAGTCCAACAGGGGGCACAGCCATCTATGGCTACACCTTC,NA,TRBV6-6,TRBD1,TRBJ1-2
CASSLGEVRGYTF,TGTGCCAGCAGCTTGGGTGAGGTTCGCGGCTACACCTTC,NA,TRBV11-2,NA,TRBJ1-2
CASSREADTQYF,TGTGCCAGCTCACGAGAGGCAGATACGCAGTATTTT,NA,TRBV18,NA,TRBJ2-3